The source of this T cell receptor (beta chain) is a study of T cells after yellow fever vaccination. TCRdb processed the 5' RACE reads anew with MiXCR; each CDR3 protein has one entry. Of around 260,000 distinct CDR3 sequences detected, around 4.9% appear once; the ten largest clones hold less than 3.5%. Sequenced here: CD4+ T cells sorted from PBMCs, sampled on the day of the yellow fever booster vaccination. This clonotype was sampled from a man younger than 35 who received the YFV17D yellow fever vaccine.

For the CDR3, the DNA is TGTGCCAGCAGCTTGTTGGTGGGACAGAATCAGCCCCAGCATTTT. Translated: CASSLLVGQNQPQHF. The chain links TRBV5-8 to TRBJ1-5; TRBD1 matches 7 bases. V lost 1 base to trimming and J lost 4 bases; unmatched junction nucleotides: 5. Germline V gives CDR1 SGHTS, CDR2 YDEGEE. The CDR3 has 15 residues.